The 10 T cell receptor beta chains below all came from one sample that was sequenced in a study of blood T cell repertoires in COVID-19. Libraries were prepared by immunoSEQ multiplex PCR; TCRdb keeps only in-frame clonotypes and omits some of them. The sample records 250,000 to 300,000 clones, about 90% being singletons. Material: peripheral blood. These TCRs come from a woman in her 70s with COVID-19, enrolled during active disease.

This clone was found once. The chain uses TRBV9 and TRBJ2-5, with 8 bases identical to TRBD1. The germline CDR1 and CDR2 sequences are SGDLS and YYNGEE. The ends lost 3 bases at V and 3 bases at J; junction bases unmatched: 10. There are 16 residues in the CDR3. CDR3 sequence: CASSERTGWGKETQYF. As DNA, the CDR3 is TGTGCCAGCAGCGAAAGGACAGGGTGGGGGAAAGAGACCCAGTACTTC.

The chain uses TRBV19 and TRBJ1-5, with TRBD1 as a possible D gene (6 bases). CDR1 is LNHDA and CDR2 is SQIVND in the germline V gene (reference sequence). This CDR3 is 15 amino acids long. The V end was cut by 3 bases, the J end by 3 bases, with 12 bases between. DNA of the CDR3: TGTGCCAGTAGTATTCTCTCAGGGGACAATCAGCCCCAGCATTTT. This sequence encodes CASSILSGDNQPQHF.

The chain's CDR3 is CASSSAPLYNEQFF. In DNA form, the CDR3 reads TGTGCCAGCAGCTCCGCCCCCCTATACAATGAGCAGTTCTTC. The rearrangement uses TRBV11-3 and TRBJ2-1, with D unclear. Trimming took off 4 bases at V and 4 bases at J, with 11 bases between the two ends. Germline assignment: CDR1 SGHNT and CDR2 YENEEA. This CDR3 contains 14 residues.

The chain carries TRBV6-1 and TRBJ2-5, with D possibly matching TRBD1 (6 bases). This CDR3 is 15 amino acids long. Germline V gives CDR1 MNHNS, CDR2 SASEGT. Trimming removed 3 bases at V and 5 bases at J, with 16 bases between. The CDR3 sequence: CASSEDPGAEETQYF. The CDR3 coding sequence is TGTGCCAGCAGTGAGGACCCAGGGGCGGAGGAGACCCAGTACTTC.

This clone was picked up a small number of times. The genes are TRBV9 and TRBJ2-1; 7 nucleotides line up with TRBD2. V shed 0 bases and J 0 bases; nucleotides not matched to a gene: 6. This CDR3 region has 17 residues. The germline CDR1 and CDR2 sequences are SGDLS and YYNGEE. CDR3 sequence: CASSVELGGSSYNEQFF. CDR3 nucleotide sequence: TGTGCCAGCAGCGTAGAGTTGGGGGGGAGCTCCTACAATGAGCAGTTCTTC.

The J gene is TRBJ2-2, the V gene TRBV30; a weak D match, TRBD1 (5 bases). The ends were cut back, 4 bases at V and 6 bases at J, with 9 bases in the middle. The CDR3 has 12 residues. Germline V gene data show CDR1 as GTSNPN and CDR2 as SVGIG (reference sequence). The CDR3 protein is CAWKGDPGELFF. The CDR3 region has the DNA TGTGCCTGGAAAGGGGATCCCGGGGAGCTGTTTTTT.

The chain recombines TRBV24-1 with TRBJ2-7; TRBD1 matches 9 bases. CDR1 is KGHDR and CDR2 is SFDVKD in the germline V gene. The trim removed 5 bases at V and 2 bases at J, leaving 3 bases unmatched. The length of the CDR3 is 14 residues. CDR3 nucleotide sequence: TGTGCCACCAGTGGCGGACAGGGGACCTACGAGCAGTACTTC. This codes for CATSGGQGTYEQYF.

The genes are TRBV24-1 and TRBJ2-5; maybe TRBD1 (6 bases). The germline V gene has CDR1 KGHDR and CDR2 SFDVKD. The length of the CDR3 is 14 residues. V gave up 5 bases and J gave up 4 bases, with 13 bases separating them. This CDR3 reads CATSAPEGGETQYF. The CDR3 coding sequence is TGTGCCACCAGTGCCCCAGAAGGGGGAGAGACCCAGTACTTC.

This clone was recorded a few times. This chain connects TRBV28 to TRBJ1-4; weak D call: TRBD1 (6 bases). The CDR3 loop spans 15 amino acids. Per the germline V gene, CDR1 is MDHEN and CDR2 is SYDVKM. V was pared by 4 bases and J by 8 bases, with 17 bases between. The DNA for the CDR3 is TGTGCCAGCAGTTCCCCTGGGAGGGGGTGGGAAAAACTGTTTTTT. Translation gives CASSSPGRGWEKLFF.

This clone was detected only once. Here the CDR3 reads CASSLQSYEQYF. The CDR3 DNA sequence: TGTGCCAGCAGCTTACAATCCTACGAGCAGTACTTC. J is TRBJ2-7 and V is TRBV12-3 or TRBV12-4; D is undetermined. The V and J ends lost 6 bases and 1 base respectively, with 7 bases between them. The CDR3 is 12 amino acids.